These T cell receptor beta chains were read from a single sample in a study of response to subunit inactivated influenza vaccine. TCRdb redid the calling of the RT-PCR reads with MiXCR, one entry per CDR3 protein. The table lists some 600,000 distinct CDR3 sequences, approximately 14% of them singletons. Sequences were derived from PBMCs from blood, sampled 14 days before vaccination. Receptors were obtained from a man aged 45 to 65 who received an inactivated influenza vaccine. CDR3s include the opening cysteine and the closing phenylalanine or tryptophan. A D gene is named only where the DNA matches it firmly. Rows give clone size only sometimes, using once, few, many, or a class for an expanded clone.

CDR3nt	CDR3aa	v_gene	abundance	d_gene	j_gene
TGTGCCAGCAGTGGGGGACGTAGGGACGAGCAGTACTTC	CASSGGRRDEQYF	TRBV28	-	-	TRBJ2-7
TGCAGTGCTAGGGGGACAGCTAGCTCTGGAAACACCATATATTTT	CSARGTASSGNTIYF	TRBV20-1	-	TRBD1	TRBJ1-3
TGTGCCAGCAGCCCTAGCGGGAGAACAGATACGCAGTATTTT	CASSPSGRTDTQYF	TRBV5-6	many	TRBD2	TRBJ2-3
TGCAGTGCTAGAGATAGTGGCAGCCCCTACGAGCAGTACTTC	CSARDSGSPYEQYF	TRBV20-1	few	-	TRBJ2-7
TGTGCCAGCATTGTTTCCCTTAATTCACCCCTCCACTTT	CASIVSLNSPLHF	TRBV6-1	few	-	TRBJ1-6
TGCAGTGCTAGTGCCGGGACAGGGGGCTACGAGCAGTACTTC	CSASAGTGGYEQYF	TRBV20-1	-	TRBD1	TRBJ2-7
TGTGCCAGCAGCGCAAAGGGGGATGAAGCTTTCTTT	CASSAKGDEAFF	TRBV7-9	few	-	TRBJ1-1
TGCAGCGTTGTTTCAGCAGTCTCCTACAATGAGCAGTTCTTC	CSVVSAVSYNEQFF	TRBV29-1	few	-	TRBJ2-1
TGCAGCGTTGTAAAGCAGAACACCGGGGAGCTGTTTTTT	CSVVKQNTGELFF	TRBV29-1	few	-	TRBJ2-2
TGCGCCAGCAGCTTGGGTCCGGAGGAGGATACGCAGTATTTT	CASSLGPEEDTQYF	TRBV5-1	many	-	TRBJ2-3
TGTGCCAGCTCACGCCGGGAAGAATCCTATTACGAGCAGTACTTC	CASSRREESYYEQYF	TRBV18	-	-	TRBJ2-7
TGTGCCAGCAGCTTAAGGTCCAGGAACACCGGGGAGCTGTTTTTT	CASSLRSRNTGELFF	TRBV7-8	few	-	TRBJ2-2
TGTGCCAGCAGCAAGGACAGGAAAGAGACCCAGTACTTC	CASSKDRKETQYF	TRBV7-6	-	TRBD1	TRBJ2-5
TGTGCCAGCAGTGTGGGGGGCGGTGGCTACACCTTC	CASSVGGGGYTF	TRBV2	few	-	TRBJ1-2
TGCAGCGTTGACGCCCGGACACTGGACAATGAGCAGTTCTTC	CSVDARTLDNEQFF	TRBV29-1	-	-	TRBJ2-1
TGCAGCGTCCGTCACAATGAGCAGTTCTTC	CSVRHNEQFF	TRBV29-1	-	-	TRBJ2-1
TGTGCCAGCAGCTCCTCAGCGGGAGGAAACACTGAAGCTTTCTTT	CASSSSAGGNTEAFF	TRBV28	few	-	TRBJ1-1
TGTGCCAGCAGCTTAGCTCTGGCGGGGGGGCCCGATACGCAGTATTTT	CASSLALAGGPDTQYF	TRBV7-2	few	TRBD2	TRBJ2-3
TGTGCCAGCAGCTTGCGAGGGACTGGAAACACCATATATTTT	CASSLRGTGNTIYF	TRBV5-6	-	-	TRBJ1-3
TGTGCCACCAGTGACCCCTCAGCGGCCCCCTACAATGAGCAGTTCTTC	CATSDPSAAPYNEQFF	TRBV24-1	many	-	TRBJ2-1
TGTGCCAGCAGTTTGAGACAGGGGAGGAATGAAAAACTGTTTTTT	CASSLRQGRNEKLFF	TRBV12-3/TRBV12-4	few	TRBD1	TRBJ1-4
TGTGCCAGCAGCTTACGACAGACGTTGAGCTACGAGCAGTACTTC	CASSLRQTLSYEQYF	TRBV3-1	-	-	TRBJ2-7
TGTGCCAGCAGCCAAGACGATCGTAGTGAGCAGTTCTTC	CASSQDDRSEQFF	TRBV3-1	few	-	TRBJ2-1
TGCGCCAGCAGCACGTACAGGGAGGACACTGAAGCTTTCTTT	CASSTYREDTEAFF	TRBV5-1	-	-	TRBJ1-1
TGCAGCGGGATAGGACTAGCGGGGGCCTCCTACGAGCAGTACTTC	CSGIGLAGASYEQYF	TRBV29-1	many	TRBD2	TRBJ2-7
TGTGCCAGCAGCTTAGGGGGCTCGACCGAACCTGGAGGCTACACCTTC	CASSLGGSTEPGGYTF	TRBV7-2	-	-	TRBJ1-2
TGTGCCAGCAGCCCCCTACTAACGCTTCAGGGGAGCTCCTACGAGCAGTACTTC	CASSPLLTLQGSSYEQYF	TRBV3-1	-	-	TRBJ2-7
TGTGCCAGCAGTTTAGGCGTACAGGGGGGTCAGCCCCAGCATTTT	CASSLGVQGGQPQHF	TRBV28	few	TRBD1	TRBJ1-5
TGTGCCAGCAGCCGGGGGGTCCTAACCGGGGAGCTGTTTTTT	CASSRGVLTGELFF	TRBV3-1	few	-	TRBJ2-2
TGTGCCACCAGCAGGGTCCCGCTGGGGTCACCCCTCCACTTT	CATSRVPLGSPLHF	TRBV15	-	-	TRBJ1-6
TGTGCCAGCAGTTACCGGGACAGGGAACAGCCCCAGCATTTT	CASSYRDREQPQHF	TRBV12-3/TRBV12-4	many	TRBD1	TRBJ1-5
TGTGCCAGCAGCGGGATGACTCTTAAGAATGAGCAGTTCTTC	CASSGMTLKNEQFF	TRBV7-2	many	-	TRBJ2-1
TGTGCCAGCAGCCGGATCGCCGGGACAGACTACGAGCAGTACTTC	CASSRIAGTDYEQYF	TRBV4-2	-	TRBD1	TRBJ2-7
TGTGCCATCAGTGCAGGGGCAGGAACCTACGAGCAGTACTTC	CAISAGAGTYEQYF	TRBV10-3	-	-	TRBJ2-7
TGTGCCAGCAGTGAATCCCTAGCGCACACCGGGGAGCTGTTTTTT	CASSESLAHTGELFF	TRBV25-1	many	-	TRBJ2-2
TGTGCCAGCAGTGCGGCCCCAGGGAACACTGAAGCTTTCTTT	CASSAAPGNTEAFF	TRBV6-4	-	-	TRBJ1-1
TGCGCCAGCAGCCAAGACGTCCGAGGGAATGAGCAGTTCTTC	CASSQDVRGNEQFF	TRBV4-1	few	-	TRBJ2-1